This is a list of T cell receptor beta chains from one sample in a study of shared clonotypes between healthy human individuals. Only in-frame clones appear in the TCRdb table, and some are missing; sequencing was by immunoSEQ multiplex PCR. The sample includes a few million clones, 85% to 95% of them seen just once. Sequences were obtained from naive CD4+ T cells from PBMCs. The receptors were sampled from a man younger than 35 in good health. Some clones in this sample may be carry-over from other donors' samples. Each CDR3 is given with its conserved first and last residue. A D gene is named only where the DNA matches it firmly. Clone size appears in some rows only: once, few, many, or a class for an expanded clone.

>TRBD1|NA|15|TRBV5-1|TRBJ1-2
TGCGCCAGCAGCTTGAAGGGACAGGGTGATGATGGCTACACCTTC
CASSLKGQGDDGYTF
>TRBD1|NA|15|TRBV6-1|TRBJ2-1
TGTGCCAGCGGAAGGGGGAGGCAGGGGGCGCCCGAGCAGTTCTTC
CASGRGRQGAPEQFF
>NA|NA|14|TRBV2|TRBJ2-1
TGTGCCAGCAAAACAGCGCCGCAGGGGAATGAGCAGTTCTTC
CASKTAPQGNEQFF
>TRBD2|NA|16|TRBV4-2|TRBJ2-7
TGTGCCAGCAGCCAAGATACCCAACTAGCGGTCTACGAGCAGTACTTC
CASSQDTQLAVYEQYF
>TRBD1|NA|15|TRBV6-6|TRBJ1-4
TGTGCCAGCAGTAACACAGGGGGCACTAATGAAAAACTGTTTTTT
CASSNTGGTNEKLFF
>NA|NA|18|TRBV4-2|TRBJ1-4
TGTGCCAGCAGCCAAGAAGACAGTCGGCTTGCAACTAATGAAAAACTGTTTTTT
CASSQEDSRLATNEKLFF
>TRBD2|NA|17|TRBV27|TRBJ2-1
TGTGCCAGCAGCTCGGGGGGATGGTATAGGAACATGAATGAGCAGTTCTTC
CASSSGGWYRNMNEQFF
>TRBD1|NA|17|TRBV5-6|TRBJ2-7
TGTGCCAGCAGCTTGGTGCGGACAGGTTCAAGCTCCTACGAGCAGTACTTC
CASSLVRTGSSSYEQYF
>NA|once|14|TRBV10-3|TRBJ2-3
TGTGCCATCAGTGTGGGGTCCACAGCAGATACGCAGTATTTT
CAISVGSTADTQYF
>NA|NA|13|TRBV25-1|TRBJ1-5
TGTGCCAGCCAGGGGAATTCAAATCAGCCCCAGCATTTT
CASQGNSNQPQHF
>TRBD1|NA|16|TRBV5-4|TRBJ1-2
TGTGCCAGCAGCTCCCCCATTCAGGGGGCGCAGGATGGCTACACCTTC
CASSSPIQGAQDGYTF
>NA|NA|16|TRBV11-2|TRBJ2-2
TGTGCCAGCAGCAACCCTCACAGGGGAGGGGCCGGGGAGCTGTTTTTT
CASSNPHRGGAGELFF
>TRBD1|NA|15|TRBV27|TRBJ1-1
TGTGCCAGCAGTCTGGGCCGGGACAGGGGGGCTGAAGCTTTCTTT
CASSLGRDRGAEAFF
>NA|once|13|TRBV5-1|TRBJ1-1
TGCGCCAGCAGCCGGACAGCGAACACTGAAGCTTTCTTT
CASSRTANTEAFF
>NA|NA|15|TRBV27|TRBJ2-7
TGTGCCAGCAGTTTAAGGCGGGGGCCCTCCTACGAGCAGTACTTC
CASSLRRGPSYEQYF
>NA|NA|13|TRBV29-1|TRBJ2-5
TGCAGCGTTGAACCCGACTTGGGTCTCACCCAGTACTTC
CSVEPDLGLTQYF
>NA|NA|13|TRBV5-1|TRBJ2-5
TGCGCCAGCAGCGGTGGTTCGGGGGAGACCCAGTACTTC
CASSGGSGETQYF
>NA|once|16|TRBV5-1|TRBJ2-2
TGCGCCAGCAGCTCGGGGGGCTTAGTGAACACCGGGGAGCTGTTTTTT
CASSSGGLVNTGELFF
>NA|NA|15|TRBV18|TRBJ2-3
TGTGCCAGCTCGTTCGACAATCGGAACACAGATACGCAGTATTTT
CASSFDNRNTDTQYF
>NA|NA|14|TRBV2|TRBJ1-1
TGTGCCAGCAGTGACGGCAGAGCCCCCGGGGAAGCTTTCTTT
CASSDGRAPGEAFF
>TRBD1|NA|16|TRBV5-1|TRBJ1-4
TGCGCCAGCAGCTTGGTTGGCGGGACAGGGAGCGAAAAACTGTTTTTT
CASSLVGGTGSEKLFF
>NA|NA|19|TRBV21-1|TRBJ2-5
TGTGCCAGCAGCACCAACCCGTTTTATCGTCGGGGACAGCAAGAGACCCAGTACTTC
CASSTNPFYRRGQQETQYF
>NA|NA|11|TRBV6-1|TRBJ2-1
TGTGCCAGCAGTGAAGCTGCGGGGTGGTTCTTC
CASSEAAGWFF
>TRBD2|once|14|TRBV14|TRBJ2-7
TGTGCCAGCAGCCAACTAGCGGGAGTTTTCGAGCAGTACTTC
CASSQLAGVFEQYF
>TRBD2|NA|16|TRBV5-1|TRBJ2-2
TGCGCCAGCAGCCCTCTAGCGGGAGGGGGCACCGGGGAGCTGTTTTTT
CASSPLAGGGTGELFF
>NA|NA|13|TRBV18|TRBJ1-2
TGTGCCAGCTCAGAGGATATTAACTATGGCTACACCTTC
CASSEDINYGYTF
>NA|once|14|TRBV27|TRBJ1-1
TGTGCCAGCAGTAGGGGCGGGTTGAACACTGAAGCTTTCTTT
CASSRGGLNTEAFF
>NA|once|13|TRBV7-2|TRBJ1-2
TGTGCCAGCAGCTTAGAACGTCTGGGCGGCTACACCTTC
CASSLERLGGYTF
>TRBD2|NA|15|TRBV5-1|TRBJ2-7
TGCGCCAGCAGCTTGGTAGCTAGCGGGAGTTACGAGCAGTACTTC
CASSLVASGSYEQYF
>NA|NA|14|TRBV11-2|TRBJ2-1
TGTGCCAGCAGCTTAGGTCCAGCGCACAATGAGCAGTTCTTC
CASSLGPAHNEQFF
>TRBD2|NA|13|TRBV28|TRBJ2-7
TGTGCCTGCACCGGCGGCGGGAGGTACGAGCAGTACTTC
CACTGGGRYEQYF
>TRBD2|NA|17|TRBV9|TRBJ2-5
TGTGCCAGCAGCGTACATCCGGGACTAGCGGGGGAAGAGACCCAGTACTTC
CASSVHPGLAGEETQYF
>TRBD2|once|16|TRBV9|TRBJ2-3
TGTGCCAGCAGCCTAAGTAGCGGGAGGTTGGTAGATACGCAGTATTTT
CASSLSSGRLVDTQYF
>NA|NA|15|TRBV11-2|TRBJ1-1
TGTGCCAGCAGCTTGATGTTAACAGGTTTGGGTGAAGCTTTCTTT
CASSLMLTGLGEAFF
>TRBD1|NA|14|TRBV7-9|TRBJ1-1
TGTGCCAGCAGCGCTCGGGACAGCAACACTGAAGCTTTCTTT
CASSARDSNTEAFF
>NA|NA|15|TRBV5-1|TRBJ2-3
TGCGCCAGCAGCTTGGTTGTGGGAGGTGCAGATACGCAGTATTTT
CASSLVVGGADTQYF
>NA|NA|16|TRBV5-5|TRBJ2-1
TGTGCCAGCAGCTCCTTAGCAGGCAGCTCCTACAATGAGCAGTTCTTC
CASSSLAGSSYNEQFF
>TRBD2|NA|13|TRBV18|TRBJ2-3
TGTGCCAGCTCACCAGCGGGAGCAGATACGCAGTATTTT
CASSPAGADTQYF
>TRBD2|NA|15|TRBV9|TRBJ2-1
TGTGCCAGCAGCCCTAGGCTGGGACTAGCAAATGAGCAGTTCTTC
CASSPRLGLANEQFF